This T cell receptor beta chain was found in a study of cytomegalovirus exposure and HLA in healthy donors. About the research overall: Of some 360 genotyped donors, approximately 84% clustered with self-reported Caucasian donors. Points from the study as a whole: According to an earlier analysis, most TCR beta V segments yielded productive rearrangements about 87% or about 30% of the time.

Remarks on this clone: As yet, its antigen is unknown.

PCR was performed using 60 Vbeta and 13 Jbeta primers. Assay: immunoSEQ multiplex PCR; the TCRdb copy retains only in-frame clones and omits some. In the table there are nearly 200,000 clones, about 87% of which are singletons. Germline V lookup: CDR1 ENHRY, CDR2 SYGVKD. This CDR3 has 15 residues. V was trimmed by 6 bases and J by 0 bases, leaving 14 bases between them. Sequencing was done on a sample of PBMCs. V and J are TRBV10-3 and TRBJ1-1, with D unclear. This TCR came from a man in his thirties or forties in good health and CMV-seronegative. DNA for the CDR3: TGTGCCATCAGAAGCAGGATCGTGATGAACACTGAAGCTTTCTTT. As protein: CAIRSRIVMNTEAFF.